This paragraph covers one T cell receptor beta chain sequence. Antigen specificity is unknown. CDR3 length: 13 residues. With 5 bases removed from V and 5 bases from J, the gap between germline ends came to 13 bases. CDR1 SGHTS and CDR2 YDEGEE come from the germline V gene. This record belongs to a study of cytomegalovirus exposure and HLA in healthy donors. PCR amplification relied on 60 Vbeta primers (plus 13 Jbeta primers). Sequenced by immunoSEQ multiplex PCR; TCRdb stores in-frame clones only, minus some. Seen here are 150,000 to 200,000 clones, roughly 77% observed once, and the top ten hold about 1.9%. Study observations and caveats: In a later analysis, at a false discovery rate of 0.05, some 17,000 TCR beta sequences were associated with HLA alleles. By HLA locus, TCR association rates varied in a later analysis, with DRB1 showing the most and HLA-C the fewest. In vitro experiments confirmed that three CMV-associated chains were specific for CMV antigens. Information on immune exposure was restricted to one variable (CMV serostatus).

Input material: PBMCs. The chain is built from TRBV5-8 and TRBJ2-5; no definite D call. The TCR comes from a woman younger than 30 in good health and CMV-seronegative. CDR3 in DNA: TGTGCCAGCAGGAACTTGGGCTGGGAGACCCAGTACTTC. This translates into CASRNLGWETQYF.